This TCR beta chain was sequenced for a study of Graves' ophthalmopathy and Graves' hyperthyroidism. Findings and limits, study-wide: Ophthalmopathy progression predictions by the model showed approximately 79% specificity and approximately 69% sensitivity.

V lost 1 base and J lost 1; bases outside the gene matches: 4. The CDR3 is 15 amino acids. Germline values: CDR1 SGHTA, CDR2 FQGNSA. This clonotype was detected ten times or more. Antigen specificity is unknown. Hyperthyroidism was considered stable when no ophthalmopathy appeared within 18 months of follow-up. Scientists amplified the TCR beta CDR3 regions from RNA transcripts. First-round RT-PCR with HTBI primers preceded a second-round multiplex PCR. TCRdb used MiXCR to reprocess the multiplex PCR reads, holding one entry per CDR3 protein. The table records a few hundred thousand distinct CDR3 sequences, over 15% of them present only once.

The sequencing sample was made of peripheral blood. The sequence was obtained from a woman aged 18-29 years with stable Graves' hyperthyroidism. The genes are TRBV7-2 and TRBJ2-7; 7 bases agree with TRBD1. The chain's CDR3 is CASSLVGQVSYEQYF. CDR3 nucleotides: TGTGCCAGCAGCTTAGTCGGACAGGTTTCCTACGAGCAGTACTTC. The whole variable domain, filled in from reference TRBV7-2 and TRBJ2-7, reads GAGVSQSPSNKVTEKGKDVELRCDPISGHTALYWYRQSLGQGLEFLIYFQGNSAPDKSGLPSDRFSAERTGGSVSTLTIQRTQQEDSAVYLCASSLVGQVSYEQYFGPGTRLTVT.